This TCR delta chain was identified during a study of gamma-delta chains in newborns, infants, children. Study as a whole: Innate gammadelta T cells reportedly expand polyclonally right after birth, driven by microbial exposure, per the title.

Germline loops: CDR1 GEAIGNYY, CDR2 EKD. There are 17 residues in the CDR3. The J segment lost 2 bases and the V segment lost 5 bases, leaving 4 bases of the junction unmatched. TCRdb re-identified clones in the reads via CATT. The table includes roughly 2,600 delta-chain clones, more than 1% detected once. Judged by abundance, this clone is medium-sized. Since a far larger clone is one base different, this is likely a read error. Material: blood. This chain uses TRDV2 with TRDJ3; TRDD3 matches at 11 bases. This TCR was sampled from a child who was a newborn, infant or young child, either healthy, febrile or measles-vaccinated (not recorded which). The CDR3 region is CACGVLGDTWDTRQMFF. DNA of the CDR3: TGTGCCTGTGGCGTACTGGGGGATACCTGGGACACCCGACAGATGTTTTTC.